Included here is one T cell receptor (beta chain) sequence, with context. Its antigen remains unknown. The source of the sample is a study of cytomegalovirus exposure and HLA in healthy donors. General observations from the study: Later on, an analysis found that several of the most significant clusters appeared to be linked to common viral pathogens, which included parvovirus B19. When a later analysis was performed, an Asian-associated ancestry cluster reportedly had fewer N-insertions than the roughly 730-donor mean. According to reports, the classifier identified cytomegalovirus status with high specificity and sensitivity.

Primers for the PCR totalled 60 Vbeta and 13 Jbeta. Data came from immunoSEQ multiplex PCR; TCRdb stores just in-frame clones and leaves some out. The sample consists of approximately 130,000 clones, around 78% of them appearing once. Trimming took 0 bases from V and 7 from J; bases not matched to a gene: 2. This CDR3 spans 15 amino acids. Germline V gives CDR1 SGDLS, CDR2 YYNGEE. The clonotype comes from a woman aged 40 to 50 in good health and CMV-seronegative. The sequenced sample consisted of PBMCs. V and J are TRBV9 and TRBJ2-1; TRBD2 matches 12 bases. CDR3 region: CASSVATSGRNEQFF. CDR3 in DNA: TGTGCCAGCAGCGTAGCAACTAGCGGGAGGAATGAGCAGTTCTTC.